This T cell receptor beta chain was documented in a study of shared clonotypes between healthy human individuals. Study conclusions and caveats: Among donors, sharing of clonotypes was expected to be affected by sequencing depth. Clonotypes shared by all four sorted-subset donors had higher generation probabilities than non-shared clonotypes.

Memory CD4+ cells were the fraction left after CD45RA+ naive selection. Of note for this clone: Its antigen is unknown.

The CDR3 has 18 amino acids. Germline CDR1 and CDR2: SGHTA and FQGNSA. V shed 7 bases and J shed 0 bases, with 25 bases lying between them. Replicate PCRs from sorted subsets contained 200 ng DNA, which is around 29,000 T cell genomes. Repertoires were generated with immunoSEQ multiplex PCR, while TCRdb's copy carries only in-frame clones and drops some. Altogether 2 million to 2.5 million clones are present, more than 90% being singletons, with the ten largest covering 0.1% to 0.15%. The specimen was naive CD4+ T cells sorted from blood. As to subset: CD45RA+ positively selected. This receptor was taken from a man aged 18 to 29 in good health. The gene calls are TRBV7-2 and TRBJ2-7, with a possible D match to TRBD2 (5 bases). The CDR3 DNA is TGTGCCAGCACCCACATCAGCGGAGGCCGGGGAAGCTCCTACGAGCAGTACTTC. The encoded protein is CASTHISGGRGSSYEQYF. The variable domain in full, with the rest retrieved from reference TRBV7-2 and TRBJ2-7, is GAGVSQSPSNKVTEKGKDVELRCDPISGHTALYWYRQSLGQGLEFLIYFQGNSAPDKSGLPSDRFSAERTGGSVSTLTIQRTQQEDSAVYLCASTHISGGRGSSYEQYFGPGTRLTVT.